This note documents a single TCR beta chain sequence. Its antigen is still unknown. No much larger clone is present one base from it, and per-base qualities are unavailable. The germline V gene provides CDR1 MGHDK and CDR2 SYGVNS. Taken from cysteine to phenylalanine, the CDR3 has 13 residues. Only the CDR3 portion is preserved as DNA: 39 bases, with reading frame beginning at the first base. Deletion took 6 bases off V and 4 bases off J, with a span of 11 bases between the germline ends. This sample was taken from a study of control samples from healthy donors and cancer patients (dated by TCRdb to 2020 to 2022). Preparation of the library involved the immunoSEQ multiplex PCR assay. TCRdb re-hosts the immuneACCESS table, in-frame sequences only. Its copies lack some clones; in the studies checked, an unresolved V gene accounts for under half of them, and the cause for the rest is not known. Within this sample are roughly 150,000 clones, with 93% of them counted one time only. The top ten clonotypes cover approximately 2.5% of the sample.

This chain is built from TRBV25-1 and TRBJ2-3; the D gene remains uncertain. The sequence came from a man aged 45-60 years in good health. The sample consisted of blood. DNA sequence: TGTGCCAGCAGCCCCTGGGGTTCAGATACGCAGTATTTT. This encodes CASSPWGSDTQYF.